This entry is about one T cell receptor beta chain. Antigen: not known. The sample belongs to a study of PD-1 blockade in classical Hodgkin lymphoma. With V trimmed by 5 bases and J by 3 bases, 10 bases remained unmatched. Germline CDR1 MDHEN, CDR2 SYDVKM. The CDR3 length is 15 residues. In every patient, relapse followed autologous stem cell transplantation, while exposure to brentuximab vedotin differed. Progressive disease, partial response or complete response was each patient's best response. Broader study findings: Repertoire differences have undefined causes, possibly disease activity or prior therapy. Diversity in CD4+ TCRs, unlike that measured in CD8+ TCRs, had risen significantly by C4D1. Baseline diversity resembling that of newly diagnosed patients was seen in complete responders.

The protocol was immunoSEQ multiplex PCR, while the TCRdb copy is restricted to in-frame clones and leaves out a portion. This sample has tens of thousands of clones, with roughly nine tenths found just once. The source of this sequence is a human donor with classical Hodgkin lymphoma. This rearrangement joins TRBV28 to TRBJ2-7, with 7 bases fitting TRBD1. The sequencing here drew on peripheral blood mononuclear cells (PBMCs), taken before the second cycle of nivolumab. The CDR3: CASSTTLGTDYEQYF. CDR3 DNA sequence: TGTGCCAGCAGTACCACCCTCGGGACAGACTACGAGCAGTACTTC.